This TCR beta chain was sequenced during a study of graft-versus-host responses after intestinal transplantation. Across the whole study: Grafts were multivisceral, liver-intestinal, or isolated intestinal.

This clone was seen once. Antigen unknown. The method was immunoSEQ multiplex PCR; TCRdb's version includes in-frame clones alone and lacks a portion of them. The sample comprises approximately 99,000 clones, 75% to 95% of which are singletons, and over 0.15% rests with the top ten. Germline lookup yields CDR1 DFQATT and CDR2 SNEGSKA (reference sequence). CDR3 size: 11 residues. V lost 3 bases to trimming and J lost 6 bases, with 8 bases between them. Points from the study as a whole: The marrow of recipients harbored GvH clones, and ileum or blood showed some of them first.

Sequenced material: unstimulated CD4+ T cells sorted from spleen or lymph node cells, taken before transplant. The origin of this receptor is a human donor who was the organ donor for an intestinal transplant. This rearrangement joins TRBV20-1 to TRBJ1-2; D is possibly TRBD1 (5 bases). The CDR3 coding sequence is TGCAGTGCTAGCAGCAGGGATGGCTACACCTTC. It translates to CSASSRDGYTF.